A selection of T cell receptor beta chains follows, all from one sample in a study of blood T cell repertoires in COVID-19. Only in-frame clones appear in the TCRdb table, and some are missing; sequencing was by immunoSEQ multiplex PCR. The table lists over 200,000 clones, 80% to 95% of them singletons. Source material: peripheral blood. The source of these receptors is a person aged 18 to 35 with COVID-19, enrolled during active disease. Each CDR3 is given with its conserved first and last residue. D genes are given only for firm matches. The size of a clone is reported for some rows only, either as once, few or many, or as a class for expanded clones.

CDR3nt: TGTGCCACCGCACGGGACACCAACTATGGCTACACCTTC; CDR3aa: CATARDTNYGYTF; v_gene: TRBV19; j_gene: TRBJ1-2; abundance: -; d_gene: -
CDR3nt: TGTGCCAGCAGCCTTGGACTAGCGGAATCTTACGAGCAGTACTTC; CDR3aa: CASSLGLAESYEQYF; v_gene: TRBV9; j_gene: TRBJ2-7; abundance: once; d_gene: TRBD2
CDR3nt: TGTGCCAGCAGCTTGGGGGGACAGCTCAGCTCCTACAATGAGCAGTTCTTC; CDR3aa: CASSLGGQLSSYNEQFF; v_gene: TRBV11-3; j_gene: TRBJ2-1; abundance: once; d_gene: -
CDR3nt: TGTGCCAGCAGCCAAGGGCTAGCGGAACCAAACATTCAGTACTTC; CDR3aa: CASSQGLAEPNIQYF; v_gene: TRBV4-2; j_gene: TRBJ2-4; abundance: -; d_gene: TRBD2
CDR3nt: TGTGCCAGTAGTACCGGGACTAGCACAGATACGCAGTATTTT; CDR3aa: CASSTGTSTDTQYF; v_gene: TRBV19; j_gene: TRBJ2-3; abundance: once; d_gene: -
CDR3nt: TGTGCCAGCAGCTTAGTCCCAGCGGGAAGTATGGATACGCAGTATTTT; CDR3aa: CASSLVPAGSMDTQYF; v_gene: TRBV7-6; j_gene: TRBJ2-3; abundance: -; d_gene: TRBD2
CDR3nt: TGTGCCAGCAGCCAAGGGTCACTAGCGGGAGGGCCTGGGGCCAACGTCCTGACTTTC; CDR3aa: CASSQGSLAGGPGANVLTF; v_gene: TRBV14; j_gene: TRBJ2-6; abundance: -; d_gene: TRBD2
CDR3nt: TGCAGTGCTAGTAATGAGGGCTGGAAAGAGACCCAGTACTTC; CDR3aa: CSASNEGWKETQYF; v_gene: TRBV20-1; j_gene: TRBJ2-5; abundance: -; d_gene: -
CDR3nt: TGTGCCAGCAGTCTTATCGGGACAGGGGTCTACGAGCAGTACTTC; CDR3aa: CASSLIGTGVYEQYF; v_gene: TRBV28; j_gene: TRBJ2-7; abundance: -; d_gene: TRBD1
CDR3nt: TGTGCCAGTAGTATGGCCGGGAGTGGCTACGAGCAGTACTTC; CDR3aa: CASSMAGSGYEQYF; v_gene: TRBV19; j_gene: TRBJ2-7; abundance: -; d_gene: -
CDR3nt: TGTGCCAGCAGCTTAGAGTTCGGGGAGCAGTACTTC; CDR3aa: CASSLEFGEQYF; v_gene: TRBV7-2; j_gene: TRBJ2-7; abundance: -; d_gene: -
CDR3nt: TGTGCCAGCAGTTACACGCCAGGGGTTGAAAAACTGTTTTTT; CDR3aa: CASSYTPGVEKLFF; v_gene: TRBV6-5; j_gene: TRBJ1-4; abundance: once; d_gene: -
CDR3nt: TGTGCCAGCAGCCCCGGGACCCCCAGCGGGGAAGCTTTCTTT; CDR3aa: CASSPGTPSGEAFF; v_gene: TRBV3-1/TRBV3-2; j_gene: TRBJ1-1; abundance: once; d_gene: -
CDR3nt: TGTGCCAGTAGCCTACAGGGGTCGAACACTGAAGCTTTCTTT; CDR3aa: CASSLQGSNTEAFF; v_gene: TRBV19; j_gene: TRBJ1-1; abundance: -; d_gene: TRBD1
CDR3nt: TGTGCCAGCAGCTTCCCAGGTAACACTGAAGCTTTCTTT; CDR3aa: CASSFPGNTEAFF; v_gene: TRBV5-6; j_gene: TRBJ1-1; abundance: -; d_gene: -
CDR3nt: TGTGCCAGCAGCCAAGGGAACAGGGGACGCAATCAGCCCCAGCATTTT; CDR3aa: CASSQGNRGRNQPQHF; v_gene: TRBV3-1/TRBV3-2; j_gene: TRBJ1-5; abundance: -; d_gene: TRBD1
CDR3nt: TGTGCCAGCCAGACAGGGTCGAACACCGGGGAGCTGTTTTTT; CDR3aa: CASQTGSNTGELFF; v_gene: TRBV10-3; j_gene: TRBJ2-2; abundance: -; d_gene: TRBD1
CDR3nt: TGTGCCAGCAGTCTCACAGGGGTAGTCACTGAAGCTTTCTTT; CDR3aa: CASSLTGVVTEAFF; v_gene: TRBV28; j_gene: TRBJ1-1; abundance: -; d_gene: TRBD1
CDR3nt: TGTGCCAGCAGCCCGACAGGGAGCCCTGGAAACACCATATATTTT; CDR3aa: CASSPTGSPGNTIYF; v_gene: TRBV5-4; j_gene: TRBJ1-3; abundance: -; d_gene: TRBD1
CDR3nt: TGTGCCAGCAGCGTAACGACAGGGGGCATAGTCGGCTACACCTTC; CDR3aa: CASSVTTGGIVGYTF; v_gene: TRBV7-2; j_gene: TRBJ1-2; abundance: -; d_gene: TRBD1
CDR3nt: TGTGCCAGCAGCGTAGCCCCACTAGCGGGAGTGGGTGAGCAGTACTTC; CDR3aa: CASSVAPLAGVGEQYF; v_gene: TRBV9; j_gene: TRBJ2-7; abundance: -; d_gene: TRBD2
CDR3nt: TGTGCCAGCAGCTTATCAGGGGGGACCTACAATGAGCAGTTCTTC; CDR3aa: CASSLSGGTYNEQFF; v_gene: TRBV7-9; j_gene: TRBJ2-1; abundance: -; d_gene: -
CDR3nt: TGCAGCGTCAATTCACAGGGGGCGTATGAGACCCAGTACTTC; CDR3aa: CSVNSQGAYETQYF; v_gene: TRBV29-1; j_gene: TRBJ2-5; abundance: -; d_gene: TRBD1
CDR3nt: TGTGCCAGTAGTCCCTGGACAGGCAATCAGCCCCAGCATTTT; CDR3aa: CASSPWTGNQPQHF; v_gene: TRBV19; j_gene: TRBJ1-5; abundance: -; d_gene: -
CDR3nt: TGTGCCAGCAGCGTAGCGGGGGAATCCGGGGAGCTGTTTTTT; CDR3aa: CASSVAGESGELFF; v_gene: TRBV9; j_gene: TRBJ2-2; abundance: -; d_gene: -
CDR3nt: TGCAGCGTCCGGGCAGGGAACTCTGGGGCCAACGTCCTGACTTTC; CDR3aa: CSVRAGNSGANVLTF; v_gene: TRBV29-1; j_gene: TRBJ2-6; abundance: once; d_gene: -
CDR3nt: TGTGCCAGCAGCTCCTGGTCAAGCAACACCGGGGAGCTGTTTTTT; CDR3aa: CASSSWSSNTGELFF; v_gene: TRBV9; j_gene: TRBJ2-2; abundance: -; d_gene: -
CDR3nt: TGCGCCAGCAGCCAAGTTCCGGCGGGGAGGGATATATACAATGAGCAGTTCTTC; CDR3aa: CASSQVPAGRDIYNEQFF; v_gene: TRBV4-3; j_gene: TRBJ2-1; abundance: -; d_gene: TRBD2
CDR3nt: TGTGCCAGTAGTGATGAAGCGGGAGGGCCAGATACGCAGTATTTT; CDR3aa: CASSDEAGGPDTQYF; v_gene: TRBV19; j_gene: TRBJ2-3; abundance: -; d_gene: TRBD2
CDR3nt: TGTGCCAGCAGTTACTCCATCGCCGGGGCCTACAATGAGCAGTTCTTC; CDR3aa: CASSYSIAGAYNEQFF; v_gene: TRBV6-6; j_gene: TRBJ2-1; abundance: -; d_gene: -
CDR3nt: TGCGCCAGCAGCCAAGATGGAGGGGGGGCGAAGGGCTACACCTTC; CDR3aa: CASSQDGGGAKGYTF; v_gene: TRBV4-3; j_gene: TRBJ1-2; abundance: -; d_gene: -
CDR3nt: TGTGCCAGCAGCTTAGGGGGGGGCGAGCAGTACTTC; CDR3aa: CASSLGGGEQYF; v_gene: TRBV7-2; j_gene: TRBJ2-7; abundance: -; d_gene: TRBD2
CDR3nt: TGTGCCAGCAGCGTAGGCCAGGGGGCCCGGAACGAGCAGTACTTC; CDR3aa: CASSVGQGARNEQYF; v_gene: TRBV9; j_gene: TRBJ2-7; abundance: once; d_gene: TRBD1
CDR3nt: TGTGCCAGCAGCCCAGTGCACGAAGAACGTGAGCAGTTCTTC; CDR3aa: CASSPVHEEREQFF; v_gene: TRBV7-6; j_gene: TRBJ2-1; abundance: -; d_gene: -
CDR3nt: TGCGCCAGCAGCCAAGGACTAGCGGGAGATTACGAGCAGTACTTC; CDR3aa: CASSQGLAGDYEQYF; v_gene: TRBV4-1; j_gene: TRBJ2-7; abundance: -; d_gene: TRBD2
CDR3nt: TGTGCCAGCAGCTCTAGACTAGCGGGCGATTACGAGCAGTACTTC; CDR3aa: CASSSRLAGDYEQYF; v_gene: TRBV28; j_gene: TRBJ2-7; abundance: -; d_gene: TRBD2
CDR3nt: TGTGCCACCAGCAGTCCCGGGAAGAACACTGAAGCTTTCTTT; CDR3aa: CATSSPGKNTEAFF; v_gene: TRBV15; j_gene: TRBJ1-1; abundance: -; d_gene: -
CDR3nt: TGTGCCAGCACCCCAGGGGGCAAGACCTACGAGCAGTACTTC; CDR3aa: CASTPGGKTYEQYF; v_gene: TRBV28; j_gene: TRBJ2-7; abundance: -; d_gene: TRBD1
CDR3nt: TGTGCCAGCAGTTTAGTAGCGGCCCAAGAGACCCAGTACTTC; CDR3aa: CASSLVAAQETQYF; v_gene: TRBV27; j_gene: TRBJ2-5; abundance: -; d_gene: -
CDR3nt: TGCGCCAGCAGCTTGGCCACAGGGGTAGGGGAAAAACTGTTTTTT; CDR3aa: CASSLATGVGEKLFF; v_gene: TRBV5-1; j_gene: TRBJ1-4; abundance: -; d_gene: TRBD1
CDR3nt: TGTGCCAGTAGCCCCCTCTGGAGCGACAATGAGCAGTTCTTC; CDR3aa: CASSPLWSDNEQFF; v_gene: TRBV19; j_gene: TRBJ2-1; abundance: -; d_gene: -
CDR3nt: TGTGCCACCAGTGAGGGAGGGCAGGGGTTGTATTTT; CDR3aa: CATSEGGQGLYF; v_gene: TRBV24-1; j_gene: TRBJ2-3; abundance: -; d_gene: -
CDR3nt: TGCAGCGTTGAAGGTGTAGGGACAGGGGGCACAGATACGCAGTATTTT; CDR3aa: CSVEGVGTGGTDTQYF; v_gene: TRBV29-1; j_gene: TRBJ2-3; abundance: -; d_gene: TRBD1
CDR3nt: TGTGCCACGGAGGAGGACAGGGGCTACGAGCAGTACTTC; CDR3aa: CATEEDRGYEQYF; v_gene: TRBV28; j_gene: TRBJ2-7; abundance: -; d_gene: TRBD1
CDR3nt: TGTGCCAGTAGTCCGCGGACAAGTAACTATGGCTACACCTTC; CDR3aa: CASSPRTSNYGYTF; v_gene: TRBV19; j_gene: TRBJ1-2; abundance: -; d_gene: -
CDR3nt: TGTGCCAGCAACAGAGGGGGTAATCTCGACAATGAGCAGTTCTTC; CDR3aa: CASNRGGNLDNEQFF; v_gene: TRBV5-4; j_gene: TRBJ2-1; abundance: -; d_gene: -
CDR3nt: TGTGCCAGCCATAGCGGGACCTTGCCCGAGCAGTACTTC; CDR3aa: CASHSGTLPEQYF; v_gene: TRBV6-5; j_gene: TRBJ2-7; abundance: few; d_gene: TRBD2
CDR3nt: TGTGCCACCAGTGAACACGGACTAGGGGCCGGGGAGCTGTTTTTT; CDR3aa: CATSEHGLGAGELFF; v_gene: TRBV24-1; j_gene: TRBJ2-2; abundance: -; d_gene: TRBD2
CDR3nt: TGCGCCAGCAGCTTGCAAGTCGGTGCAGATACGCAGTATTTT; CDR3aa: CASSLQVGADTQYF; v_gene: TRBV5-1; j_gene: TRBJ2-3; abundance: -; d_gene: -
CDR3nt: TGTGCCAGCAGCTTAATTTCCGGGACTGGAAACACCATATATTTT; CDR3aa: CASSLISGTGNTIYF; v_gene: TRBV13; j_gene: TRBJ1-3; abundance: -; d_gene: -
CDR3nt: TGTGCCAGCAGTATACAGGCCTTCATGAACACTGAAGCTTTCTTT; CDR3aa: CASSIQAFMNTEAFF; v_gene: TRBV27; j_gene: TRBJ1-1; abundance: -; d_gene: -
CDR3nt: TGTGCCACCAGAACAGACAGGGTAGGTTCTGAAGCTTTCTTT; CDR3aa: CATRTDRVGSEAFF; v_gene: TRBV15; j_gene: TRBJ1-1; abundance: -; d_gene: TRBD1
CDR3nt: TGTGCCAGCAGCTTAGACAGGACAACGGAAAAACTGTTTTTT; CDR3aa: CASSLDRTTEKLFF; v_gene: TRBV7-2; j_gene: TRBJ1-4; abundance: -; d_gene: -
CDR3nt: TGTGCCAGCAGTCCCCCACGGGACAATGAGCAGTTCTTC; CDR3aa: CASSPPRDNEQFF; v_gene: TRBV2; j_gene: TRBJ2-1; abundance: few; d_gene: -
CDR3nt: TGTGCCAGCAGCCTAGCGGGAGGGCCTACCGGGGAGCTGTTTTTT; CDR3aa: CASSLAGGPTGELFF; v_gene: TRBV7-9; j_gene: TRBJ2-2; abundance: -; d_gene: TRBD2
CDR3nt: TGTGCCACCAGTGATCGTCGGGAGCCTAACTACGAGCAGTACTTC; CDR3aa: CATSDRREPNYEQYF; v_gene: TRBV24-1; j_gene: TRBJ2-7; abundance: once; d_gene: -
CDR3nt: TGTGCCACCAGTGCACGAGGACAAGAGACCCAGTACTTC; CDR3aa: CATSARGQETQYF; v_gene: TRBV24-1; j_gene: TRBJ2-5; abundance: -; d_gene: -
CDR3nt: TGCGCCAGCAGGTTAGCGGACCGCACCGGGGAGCTGTTTTTT; CDR3aa: CASRLADRTGELFF; v_gene: TRBV5-1; j_gene: TRBJ2-2; abundance: -; d_gene: -
CDR3nt: TGTGCCAGCAGCCAAGGGCTTTTAACTAATGAAAAACTGTTTTTT; CDR3aa: CASSQGLLTNEKLFF; v_gene: TRBV3-1/TRBV3-2; j_gene: TRBJ1-4; abundance: few; d_gene: -
CDR3nt: TGTGCCAGCAGCAAAGTCGGGGATTACACCATATATTTT; CDR3aa: CASSKVGDYTIYF; v_gene: TRBV21-1; j_gene: TRBJ1-3; abundance: -; d_gene: -